The 19 T cell receptor beta chains given below trace back to one sample, sequenced in a study of CD8 T cells in ankylosing spondylitis. TCRdb reprocessed the 5' RACE reads with MiXCR, giving one entry per CDR3 protein. This sample carries 130,000 or so distinct CDR3 sequences, roughly 11% of them seen once, and the ten largest clones take roughly 4.3%. The sequenced sample consisted of blood, either unsorted or a sorted T cell fraction (not recorded which). The receptors come from a female donor with ankylosing spondylitis or in good health (not recorded which).

In this sample, this clonotype turned up a few times. The chain recombines TRBV20-1 with TRBJ2-1; weak D call: TRBD1 (6 bases). V was cut by 6 bases and J by 7 bases, with 16 bases left in between. CDR3 size: 13 residues. CDR1 and CDR2 from the germline V gene are DFQATT and SNEGSKA (reference sequence). CDR3 sequence (DNA): TGCAGTGCCACAGGGTCAGCGGAAAATGAGCAGTTCTTC. Amino acid sequence: CSATGSAENEQFF.

This clonotype has a count of ten or more. The chain employs TRBV7-9 and TRBJ2-4; TRBD2 agrees at 11 bases. The germline CDR1 and CDR2 sequences are SEHNR and FQNEAQ (reference sequence). The junction had 4 bases not matched to a gene; V was cut back by 5 bases and J by 4 bases. The CDR3 is 15 residues long. The CDR3 DNA sequence: TGTGCCAGCAGCCCCCGGACTAGCGGGAAAAACATTCAGTACTTC. Amino acids: CASSPRTSGKNIQYF.

There are a few counts of this clonotype. The chain couples TRBV7-8 to TRBJ2-1; a possible D gene is TRBD1 (5 bases). Trimming pared 3 bases from V and 6 bases from J, leaving 18 bases between. CDR3 size: 16 residues. The germline V gene encodes CDR1 SGHVS and CDR2 FQNEAQ. In DNA, the CDR3 is TGTGCCAGCAGCTTCGGGTACTCAAGGGGTGGCAATGAGCAGTTCTTC. It specifies CASSFGYSRGGNEQFF. Using reference TRBV7-8 and TRBJ2-1 for the parts outside the CDR3, the full variable domain is GAGVSQSPRYKVAKRGQDVALRCDPISGHVSLFWYQQALGQGPEFLTYFQNEAQLDKSGLPSDRFFAERPEGSVSTLKIQRTQQEDSAVYLCASSFGYSRGGNEQFFGPGTRLTVL.

The table lists this clonotype with many counts. The V gene is TRBV11-2, the J gene TRBJ2-7, with D unclear. This CDR3 is built from 14 residues. CDR1 SGHAT and CDR2 FQNNGV come from the germline V gene. Between the trimmed V and J ends, which lost 1 base and 2 bases, there was a span of 9 bases. This CDR3 is CASSLARKTYEQYF. Written as DNA, the CDR3 is TGTGCCAGCAGCTTAGCGAGGAAAACCTACGAGCAGTACTTC.

The sample holds many counts of this clonotype. This rearrangement joins TRBV20-1 to TRBJ2-2; 7 bases agree with TRBD1. This CDR3 is built from 13 residues. The germline CDR1 and CDR2 sequences are DFQATT and SNEGSKA (reference sequence). Trimming cost V 0 bases and J 9 bases; bases outside gene matches: 4. The CDR3 bases are TGCAGTGCTAGAGATCCGGACAGGAGGGAGCTGTTTTTT. Translating it yields CSARDPDRRELFF.

The gene calls are TRBV28 and TRBJ1-5; D gene uncertain. There are 15 residues in the CDR3. Germline CDR1 is MDHEN and CDR2 is SYDVKM. V was trimmed by 6 bases and J by 3 bases, leaving 15 bases between them. The CDR3 region is CASRPDTSNNQPQHF. The CDR3 bases are TGTGCCAGCAGACCCGATACCTCGAACAATCAGCCCCAGCATTTT.

The sample holds many counts of this clonotype. The chain has TRBV12-3 or TRBV12-4 and TRBJ2-7; D might be TRBD2 (5 bases). The V gene lost 7 bases and the J gene lost 2 bases, with 12 bases spanning the gap. This CDR3 spans 13 amino acids. In DNA, the CDR3 is TGTGCCAGCACCCCGAGGGCACCCTACGAGCAGTACTTC. Encoded protein: CASTPRAPYEQYF.

This clonotype was detected ten times or more. V is TRBV5-1 and J is TRBJ1-1; no clear D gene. This CDR3 has 14 residues. Germline V gene data show CDR1 as SGHRS and CDR2 as YFSETQ. The V end lost 1 base, the J end lost 1 base, and 8 bases lay between the germline ends. CDR3 loop: CASSLLGRNTEAFF. CDR3 DNA sequence: TGCGCCAGCAGCTTGCTGGGAAGGAACACTGAAGCTTTCTTT.

This clonotype was counted many times. CDR3: CASRPTEGNSPLHF. For the CDR3, the DNA is TGTGCCAGCAGGCCCACGGAAGGGAATTCACCCCTCCACTTT. The genes are TRBV7-9 and TRBJ1-6; the D is unclear. Trimming removed 6 bases from V and 7 bases from J, with 13 bases in between. The CDR3 has 14 residues. Germline V gene sequence: CDR1 SEHNR, CDR2 FQNEAQ (reference sequence).

This clonotype was counted ten times or more. The gene calls are TRBV12-3 or TRBV12-4 and TRBJ1-5, with 9 bases that match TRBD1. The CDR3 contains 16 residues. The V and J ends lost 5 bases and 4 bases, in that order; junction bases with no gene match: 9. CDR3 in DNA: TGTGCCAGCAGTCCCTGGACAGGGGACGGAAATCAGCCCCAGCATTTT. Translating gives CASSPWTGDGNQPQHF.

This clonotype has a count of ten or more. J is TRBJ1-2 and V is TRBV7-9; D possibly corresponds to TRBD1 (5 bases). CDR3 size: 12 residues. Germline V lookup: CDR1 SEHNR, CDR2 FQNEAQ (reference sequence). V was shortened by 6 bases and J by 5 bases, with 10 bases between the two germline ends. The CDR3 nucleotides read TGTGCCAGCAGTTGGGACTATTATGGCTACACCTTC. It translates to CASSWDYYGYTF.

This clonotype has a count of ten or more. The rearrangement links TRBV24-1 to TRBJ2-4; possible D gene TRBD1, 6 bases. CDR1 KGHDR and CDR2 SFDVKD come from the germline V gene. This CDR3 spans 15 amino acids. The ends were cut back, 2 bases at V and 8 bases at J, with 15 bases in the middle. The CDR3 here is CATSDWSGGEDIQYF. DNA of the CDR3: TGTGCCACCAGTGATTGGTCTGGGGGCGAGGACATTCAGTACTTC.

In this sample, this clonotype turned up many times. The chain combines TRBV5-8 with TRBJ2-1, with TRBD2 matching 7 bases. This CDR3 has 16 residues. Germline lookup yields CDR1 SGHTS and CDR2 YDEGEE. The V and J ends lost 1 base and 5 bases, in that order; junction bases with no gene match: 9. CDR3 coding DNA: TGTGCCAGCAGCTTGTATGGGGGGGGGTCCGACAATGAGCAGTTCTTC. Residues: CASSLYGGGSDNEQFF.

With respect to this clonotype: Possible read error: a much larger clone is one base away. The rearrangement joins TRBV5-6 to TRBJ2-2; D is unclear. This CDR3 contains 13 residues. Germline loops: CDR1 SGHDT, CDR2 YYEEEE. V shed 4 bases and J shed 4 bases, with 8 bases lying between them. CDR3 sequence: CASSHGPTGELFF. As DNA, the CDR3 is TGTGCCAGCAGCCACGGGCCCACCGGGGAGCTGTTTTTT.

This clonotype occurred many times. The rearrangement uses TRBV13 and TRBJ1-1; possible D gene TRBD1, 5 bases. The CDR3 spans 15 residues. Germline V gene data show CDR1 as PRHDT and CDR2 as FYEKMQ (reference sequence). Trimming shortened V by 5 bases and J by 3 bases, and 16 bases separated the two germline ends. The CDR3 coding sequence is TGTGCCAGCAGCCCCCGGGCGCGGGGCGACACTGAAGCTTTCTTT. Protein: CASSPRARGDTEAFF.

The chain carries TRBV2 and TRBJ2-5; D might be TRBD2 (5 bases). Trimming took 2 bases from V and 5 from J, leaving 15 bases between them. The CDR3 extends over 15 amino acids. The germline CDR1 and CDR2 sequences are SNHLY and FYNNEI. CDR3 nucleotide sequence: TGTGCCAGCAGTGAACAGAGGAGGACCTGGGAGACCCAGTACTTC. It translates to CASSEQRRTWETQYF.

This chain links TRBV29-1 with TRBJ1-2; tentative D call: TRBD1 (5 bases). The CDR3 covers 15 residues. V was pared by 4 bases and J by 5 bases, with 20 bases between. Germline lookup yields CDR1 SQVTM and CDR2 ANQGSEA. CDR3 DNA sequence: TGCAGCGTTGGTGGAGACGTAGGGGATTTATATGGCTACACCTTC. Amino acid sequence: CSVGGDVGDLYGYTF.

This clonotype was counted many times. This rearrangement joins TRBV5-1 to TRBJ1-2, with D perhaps TRBD1 (5 bases). The V gene lost 5 bases and the J gene lost 5 bases, with 22 bases spanning the gap. The CDR3 extends over 16 amino acids. The germline CDR1 and CDR2 sequences are SGHRS and YFSETQ. The CDR3: CASSPGGSRGDYGYTF. The CDR3 region has the DNA TGCGCCAGCAGTCCGGGTGGTTCGAGGGGTGATTATGGCTACACCTTC.

This clonotype was counted many times. The rearrangement links TRBV12-3 or TRBV12-4 to TRBJ2-7; tentatively, D is TRBD1 (6 bases). The V end was cut by 5 bases, the J end by 2 bases, with 13 bases between. The length of the CDR3 is 14 residues. In DNA form, the CDR3 reads TGTGCCAGCAGTCTAACGACAGGCCCCTACGAGCAGTACTTC. Translated, it gives CASSLTTGPYEQYF.